Shown below are 11 T cell receptor beta chains from a single sample sequenced in a study of cytomegalovirus exposure and HLA in healthy donors. Both 60 Vbeta primers and 13 Jbeta primers went into the PCR. TCRdb keeps only in-frame clones here, not all; method: immunoSEQ multiplex PCR. This table has approximately 100,000 clones, about three quarters appearing once. The sequenced sample was PBMCs. Source of these receptors: a female donor in good health and CMV-seronegative.

The chain employs TRBV5-5 and TRBJ1-1, with D possibly being TRBD1 (5 bases). CDR3 length: 15 amino acids. Trimming removed 4 bases from V and 7 bases from J, with 20 bases in between. CDR1 SGHKS and CDR2 YYEKEE come from the germline V gene (reference sequence). The CDR3: CASSLTIGGQGEAFF. CDR3 nucleotide sequence: TGTGCCAGCAGCCTGACAATAGGTGGGCAGGGTGAAGCTTTCTTT.

V gene TRBV2 combines with J gene TRBJ2-1; D is perhaps TRBD1 (6 bases). Deletions cut 1 base from V and 3 bases from J, with 10 bases between. The length of the CDR3 is 15 residues. From germline, CDR1 is SNHLY and CDR2 FYNNEI. CDR3 nucleotide sequence: TGTGCCAGCAGTGAAGGGACAGCAAACTACAATGAGCAGTTCTTC. Protein: CASSEGTANYNEQFF. Based on the CDR3 plus reference TRBV2 and TRBJ2-1, the full variable domain is EPEVTQTPSHQVTQMGQEVILRCVPISNHLYFYWYRQILGQKVEFLVSFYNNEISEKSEIFDDQFSVERPDGSNFTLKIRSTKLEDSAMYFCASSEGTANYNEQFFGPGTRLTVL.

The chain links TRBV19 to TRBJ1-2; TRBD1 matches at 7 bases. CDR1 and CDR2 (germline): LNHDA, SQIVND (reference sequence). The V gene end was trimmed by 3 bases and the J gene end by 6 bases; junction bases not matched to a gene: 7. This CDR3 is built from 14 residues. CDR3 nucleotide sequence: TGTGCCAGTAGTATTGGACAGGACGAAAATGGCTACACCTTC. Its protein product is CASSIGQDENGYTF.

The chain joins TRBV9 to TRBJ1-6; the match to TRBD1 covers 7 bases. V was clipped by 4 bases and J by 3 bases; unmatched bases: 4. The germline gives CDR1 SGDLS, CDR2 YYNGEE. The CDR3 consists of 15 residues. The CDR3 region has the DNA TGTGCCAGCAGCCACGGGACAGACTATAATTCACCCCTCCACTTT. As protein: CASSHGTDYNSPLHF.

This clone was detected only a few times. This chain joins TRBV6-1 and TRBJ1-2; 7 nucleotides align to TRBD1. CDR3 size: 13 residues. Germline trimming cut 6 bases from V and 2 bases from J; bases unmatched to any gene: 3. Germline loops: CDR1 MNHNS, CDR2 SASEGT. The CDR3 region has the DNA TGTGCCAGCAGGACAGGGACCAACTATGGCTACACCTTC. This encodes CASRTGTNYGYTF.

This chain uses TRBV6-1 with TRBJ2-3, with 9 positions matching TRBD2. Germline lookup yields CDR1 MNHNS and CDR2 SASEGT. V was clipped by 5 bases and J by 7 bases; unmatched bases: 4. The CDR3 has 13 amino acids. CDR3: CASSPSGEYTQYF. The CDR3 DNA sequence: TGTGCCAGCAGTCCTAGCGGGGAGTATACGCAGTATTTT.

This clone was detected once. CDR3 sequence: CSVEGQSSYNEQFF. The CDR3 DNA reads as TGCAGCGTTGAGGGCCAATCCTCCTACAATGAGCAGTTCTTC. J is TRBJ2-1 and V is TRBV29-1; D is unclear. CDR3 size: 14 residues. The ends were cut back, 3 bases at V and 0 bases at J, with 9 bases in the middle. Per germline, CDR1 SQVTM and CDR2 ANQGSEA.

This clone was observed a single time. The rearrangement links TRBV29-1 to TRBJ2-5; weak D call: TRBD2 (6 bases). The V end lost 4 bases, the J end lost 5 bases, and 11 bases lay between the germline ends. The germline gives CDR1 SQVTM, CDR2 ANQGSEA. The CDR3 extends over 12 amino acids. The CDR3 bases are TGCAGCGTTGGGGGGGACGGGGAGACCCAGTACTTC. Amino acid sequence: CSVGGDGETQYF.

Here the CDR3 DNA reads TGTGCCAGCAGCTGGAGGGGGACAGGCCTTAGCGAGCAGTACTTC. This translates into CASSWRGTGLSEQYF. The V gene is TRBV11-1, the J gene TRBJ2-7; 8 positions agree with TRBD1. V lost 4 bases to trimming and J lost 6 bases; unmatched junction nucleotides: 11. The CDR3 sequence is 15 residues long. The germline V gene encodes CDR1 SGHAT and CDR2 FQDESV (reference sequence).

This clone was detected a few times. The chain combines TRBV4-1 with TRBJ1-4; D may be TRBD1 (5 bases). The germline V gene encodes CDR1 MGHRA and CDR2 YSYEKL. With 2 bases removed from V and 2 bases from J, the gap between germline ends came to 9 bases. The CDR3 is made up of 15 amino acids. CDR3 sequence reads: CASSQQGATNEKLFF. Here the CDR3 DNA reads TGCGCCAGCAGCCAACAAGGGGCGACTAATGAAAAACTGTTTTTT.

CDR3 residues: CASSDPGTGGSLVGYTF. CDR3 sequence (DNA): TGTGCCAGCAGTGACCCCGGGACAGGGGGCTCCCTGGTTGGCTACACCTTC. V and J are TRBV25-1 and TRBJ1-2, with 12 bases identical to TRBD1. Unmatched junction bases numbered 12, after V lost 3 bases and J lost 7 bases. This CDR3 comprises 17 residues. CDR1 and CDR2 (germline): MGHDK, SYGVNS.